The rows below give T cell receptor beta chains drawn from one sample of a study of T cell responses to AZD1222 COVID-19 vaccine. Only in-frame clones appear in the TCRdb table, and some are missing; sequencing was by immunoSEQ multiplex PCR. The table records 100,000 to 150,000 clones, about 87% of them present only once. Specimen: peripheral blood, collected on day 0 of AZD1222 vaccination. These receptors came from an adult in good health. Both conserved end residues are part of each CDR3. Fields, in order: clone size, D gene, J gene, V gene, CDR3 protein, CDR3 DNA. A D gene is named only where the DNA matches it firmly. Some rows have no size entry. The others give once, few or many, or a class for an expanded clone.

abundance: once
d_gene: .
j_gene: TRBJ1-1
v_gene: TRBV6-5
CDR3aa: CASSLQEGIAEAFF
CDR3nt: TGTGCCAGCAGTTTACAGGAGGGGATCGCTGAAGCTTTCTTT

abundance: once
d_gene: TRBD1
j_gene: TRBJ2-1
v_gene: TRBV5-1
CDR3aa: CASSQQGETYNEQFF
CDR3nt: TGCGCCAGCAGCCAACAGGGGGAAACCTACAATGAGCAGTTCTTC

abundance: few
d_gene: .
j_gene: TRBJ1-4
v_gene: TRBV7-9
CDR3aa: CASSLERGPGRNEKLFF
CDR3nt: TGTGCCAGCAGCTTAGAAAGAGGACCGGGGCGAAATGAAAAACTGTTTTTT

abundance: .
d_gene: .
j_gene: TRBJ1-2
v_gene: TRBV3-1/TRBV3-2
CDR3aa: CASSPMWGESNYGYTF
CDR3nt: TGTGCCAGCAGCCCCATGTGGGGGGAATCTAACTATGGCTACACCTTC

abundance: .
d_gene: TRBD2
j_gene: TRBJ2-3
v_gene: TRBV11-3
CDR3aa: CASSLFAGGTDTQYF
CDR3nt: TGTGCCAGCAGCTTATTCGCGGGGGGCACAGATACGCAGTATTTT

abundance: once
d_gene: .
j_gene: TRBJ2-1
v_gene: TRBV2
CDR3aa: CASSRGLGTNEQFF
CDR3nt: TGTGCCAGCAGCAGGGGTTTGGGTACCAATGAGCAGTTCTTC

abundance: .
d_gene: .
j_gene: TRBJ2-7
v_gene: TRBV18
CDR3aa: CASSLRQPSYEQYF
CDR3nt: TGTGCCAGCTCACTTCGACAGCCTTCCTACGAGCAGTACTTC

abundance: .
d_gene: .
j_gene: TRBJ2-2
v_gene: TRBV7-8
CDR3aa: CASSLAGTHTGELFF
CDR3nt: TGTGCCAGCAGCTTAGCCGGGACACACACCGGGGAGCTGTTTTTT

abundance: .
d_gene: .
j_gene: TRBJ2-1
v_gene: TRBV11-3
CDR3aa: CASSLSRGEYNEQFF
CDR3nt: TGTGCCAGCAGCTTATCCCGAGGGGAGTACAATGAGCAGTTCTTC

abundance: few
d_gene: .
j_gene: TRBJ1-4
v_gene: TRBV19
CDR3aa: CASSISGVIYEKLFF
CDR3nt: TGTGCCAGTAGTATTTCAGGGGTCATTTATGAAAAACTGTTTTTT

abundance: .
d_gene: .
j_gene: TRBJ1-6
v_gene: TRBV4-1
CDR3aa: CASSQVRQGRNSPLHF
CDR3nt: TGCGCCAGCAGCCAAGTGCGGCAGGGGAGAAATTCACCCCTCCACTTT

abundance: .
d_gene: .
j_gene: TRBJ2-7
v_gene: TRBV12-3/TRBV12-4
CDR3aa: CASSLSVTYEQYF
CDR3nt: TGTGCCAGCAGTTTATCTGTCACCTACGAGCAGTACTTC

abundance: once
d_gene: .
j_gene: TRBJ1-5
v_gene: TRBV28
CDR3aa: CASKQGKQPQHF
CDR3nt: TGTGCCAGCAAGCAGGGCAAACAGCCCCAGCATTTT

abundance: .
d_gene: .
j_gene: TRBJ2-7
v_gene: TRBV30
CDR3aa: CAWSVASYEQYF
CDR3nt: TGTGCCTGGAGTGTAGCGAGCTACGAGCAGTACTTC

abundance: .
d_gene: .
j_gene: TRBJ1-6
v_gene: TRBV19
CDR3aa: CASRTGVGRIGSPLHF
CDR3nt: TGTGCCAGTAGGACAGGAGTAGGGCGGATAGGGTCACCCCTCCACTTT

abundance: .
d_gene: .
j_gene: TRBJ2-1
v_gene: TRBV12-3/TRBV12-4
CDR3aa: CASSLGRTGEQFF
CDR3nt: TGTGCCAGCAGCCTAGGACGGACGGGTGAGCAGTTCTTC

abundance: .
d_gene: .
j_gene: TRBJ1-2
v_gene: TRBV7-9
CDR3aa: CASSLSGNGYTF
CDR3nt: TGTGCCAGCAGCTTGAGCGGGAATGGCTACACCTTC

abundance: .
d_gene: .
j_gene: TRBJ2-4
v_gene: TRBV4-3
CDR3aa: CASSQEGRNIQYF
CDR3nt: TGCGCCAGCAGCCAAGAGGGCAGAAACATTCAGTACTTC

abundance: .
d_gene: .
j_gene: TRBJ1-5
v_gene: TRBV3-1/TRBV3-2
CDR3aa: CASSQWTGGDHQPQHF
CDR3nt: TGTGCCAGCAGCCAATGGACTGGGGGGGATCACCAGCCCCAGCATTTT

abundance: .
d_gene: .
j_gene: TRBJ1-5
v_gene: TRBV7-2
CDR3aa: CASSPGPTHNQPQHF
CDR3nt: TGTGCCAGCAGCCCGGGACCTACTCACAATCAGCCCCAGCATTTT

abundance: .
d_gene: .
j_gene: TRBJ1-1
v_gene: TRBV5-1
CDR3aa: CASYSPGTTGHPLKAFF
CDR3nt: TGCGCCAGCTACTCTCCCGGGACCACGGGACATCCCCTTAAAGCTTTCTTT

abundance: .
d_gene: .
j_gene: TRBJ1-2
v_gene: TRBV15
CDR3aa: CATSGDKNYGYTF
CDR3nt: TGTGCCACCAGCGGGGACAAGAACTATGGCTACACCTTC

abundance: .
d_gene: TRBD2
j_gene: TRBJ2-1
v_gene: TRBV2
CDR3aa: CASTGTSERDYSNEQFF
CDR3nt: TGTGCCAGCACCGGGACTAGCGAGAGGGACTACAGTAATGAGCAGTTCTTC

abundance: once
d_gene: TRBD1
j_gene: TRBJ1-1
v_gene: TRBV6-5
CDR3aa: CASSQTGGTEAFF
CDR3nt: TGTGCCAGCAGCCAGACAGGGGGCACTGAAGCTTTCTTT

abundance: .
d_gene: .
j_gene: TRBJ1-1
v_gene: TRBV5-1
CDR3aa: CASSLGGTDYTEAFF
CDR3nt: TGCGCCAGCAGCTTGGGTGGGACGGACTACACTGAAGCTTTCTTT

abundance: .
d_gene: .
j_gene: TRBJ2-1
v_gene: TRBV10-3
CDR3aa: CAISNRDSGEQFF
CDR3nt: TGTGCCATCAGTAACAGGGATTCCGGTGAGCAGTTCTTC

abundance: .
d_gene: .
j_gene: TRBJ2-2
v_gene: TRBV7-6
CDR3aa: CASSLGGVNTGELFF
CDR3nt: TGTGCCAGCAGCTTAGGGGGGGTGAACACCGGGGAGCTGTTTTTT

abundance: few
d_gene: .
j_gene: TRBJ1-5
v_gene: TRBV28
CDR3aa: CASRSGQSNQPQHF
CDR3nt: TGTGCCAGCAGATCAGGACAGTCTAATCAGCCCCAGCATTTT

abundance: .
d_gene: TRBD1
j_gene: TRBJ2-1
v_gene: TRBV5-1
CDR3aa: CASSLGGQGTRFNEQFF
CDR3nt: TGCGCCAGCAGCTTGGGGGGACAGGGGACGAGATTTAATGAGCAGTTCTTC

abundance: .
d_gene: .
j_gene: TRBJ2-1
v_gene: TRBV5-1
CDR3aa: CASSTQPGHDNEQFF
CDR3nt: TGCGCCAGCAGCACCCAACCGGGACATGACAATGAGCAGTTCTTC

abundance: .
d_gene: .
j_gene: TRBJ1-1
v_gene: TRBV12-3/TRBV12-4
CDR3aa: CASTAGPLVAFF
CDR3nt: TGTGCCAGCACCGCCGGCCCCTTGGTTGCTTTCTTT

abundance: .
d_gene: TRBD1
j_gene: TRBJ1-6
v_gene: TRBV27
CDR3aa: CASKIGQGGSPLHF
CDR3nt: TGTGCCAGCAAGATAGGACAGGGCGGTTCACCCCTCCACTTT

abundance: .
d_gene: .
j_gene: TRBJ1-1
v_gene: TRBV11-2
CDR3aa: CASSLEPWEAFF
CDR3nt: TGTGCCAGCAGCTTAGAGCCATGGGAAGCTTTCTTT

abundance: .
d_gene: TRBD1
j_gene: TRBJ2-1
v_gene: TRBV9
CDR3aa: CASSVAQPGQGINEQFF
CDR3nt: TGTGCCAGCAGCGTAGCCCAACCGGGACAGGGGATTAATGAGCAGTTCTTC

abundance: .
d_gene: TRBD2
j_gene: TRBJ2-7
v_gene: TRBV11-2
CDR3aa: CASSLVAGGSYEQYF
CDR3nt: TGTGCCAGCAGCTTAGTAGCGGGGGGCTCCTACGAGCAGTACTTC

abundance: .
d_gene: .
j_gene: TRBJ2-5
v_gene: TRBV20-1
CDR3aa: CSASSSQETQYF
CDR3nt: TGCAGTGCTAGTTCCAGTCAAGAGACCCAGTACTTC

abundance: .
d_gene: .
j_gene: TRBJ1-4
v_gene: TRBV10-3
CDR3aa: CAISESSGQPNEKLFF
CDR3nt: TGTGCCATCAGTGAGTCCTCTGGACAGCCTAATGAAAAACTGTTTTTT

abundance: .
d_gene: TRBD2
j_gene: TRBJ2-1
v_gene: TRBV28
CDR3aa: CASSWAGGTGEQFF
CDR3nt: TGTGCCAGCAGTTGGGCGGGAGGGACCGGTGAGCAGTTCTTC

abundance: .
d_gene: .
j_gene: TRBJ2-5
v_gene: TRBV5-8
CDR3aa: CASSLWQGRETQYF
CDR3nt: TGTGCCAGCAGCTTATGGCAGGGTAGGGAGACCCAGTACTTC

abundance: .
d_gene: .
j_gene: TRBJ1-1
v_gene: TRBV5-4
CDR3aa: CASSLDPNTEAFF
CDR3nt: TGTGCCAGCAGCTTGGATCCGAACACTGAAGCTTTCTTT

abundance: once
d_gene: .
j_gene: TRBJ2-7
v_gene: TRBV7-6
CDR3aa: CASSLAGLRSEQYF
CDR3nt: TGTGCCAGCAGCTTAGCGGGATTACGGTCCGAGCAGTACTTC

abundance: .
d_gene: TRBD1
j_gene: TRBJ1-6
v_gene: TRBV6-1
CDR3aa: CASSDGTGGNSPLHF
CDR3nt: TGTGCCAGCAGTGACGGGACAGGGGGAAACTCACCCCTCCACTTT

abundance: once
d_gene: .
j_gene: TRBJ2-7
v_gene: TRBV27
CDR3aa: CASSYAGFWYF
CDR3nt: TGTGCCAGCAGTTACGCGGGGTTTTGGTACTTC

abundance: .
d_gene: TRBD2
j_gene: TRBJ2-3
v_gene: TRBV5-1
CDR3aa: CASSFGTSGVGDTQYF
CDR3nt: TGCGCCAGCAGCTTCGGGACTAGCGGGGTTGGGGATACGCAGTATTTT

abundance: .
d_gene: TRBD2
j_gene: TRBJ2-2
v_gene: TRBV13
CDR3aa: CASSPLAGGPGYVGELFF
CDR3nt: TGTGCCAGCAGCCCATTAGCGGGGGGGCCCGGTTACGTCGGGGAGCTGTTTTTT

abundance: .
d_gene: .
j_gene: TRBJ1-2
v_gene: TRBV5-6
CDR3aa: CASSPEGAIGYGYTF
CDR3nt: TGTGCCAGCAGCCCGGAAGGAGCGATAGGCTATGGCTACACCTTC

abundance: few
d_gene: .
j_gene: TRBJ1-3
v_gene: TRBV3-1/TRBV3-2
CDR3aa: CASSPLAVGGNTIYF
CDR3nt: TGTGCCAGCAGCCCCTTGGCTGTCGGAGGAAACACCATATATTTT